This TCR beta chain was observed in a study of blood T cell repertoires in COVID-19. Here immunoSEQ multiplex PCR was the method, and the copy in TCRdb shows in-frame clones only, minus some. The table records some 40,000 clones, around nine tenths of them present only once. Recruited during active infection, patients (from Seattle) were subsequently followed longitudinally. Germline V CDR1 and CDR2: LNHNV, YYDKDF (reference sequence). This CDR3 spans 15 amino acids. V was clipped by 1 base and J by 3 bases, with 13 bases between them. The J gene is TRBJ2-7, the V gene TRBV15; D gene uncertain. This sequence was found in a man over 45 with COVID-19, enrolled during active disease. Sequencing was performed on peripheral blood. The CDR3 sequence: CATSRAQVERYEQYF. CDR3 DNA: TGTGCCACCAGCAGAGCTCAGGTCGAACGCTACGAGCAGTACTTC.